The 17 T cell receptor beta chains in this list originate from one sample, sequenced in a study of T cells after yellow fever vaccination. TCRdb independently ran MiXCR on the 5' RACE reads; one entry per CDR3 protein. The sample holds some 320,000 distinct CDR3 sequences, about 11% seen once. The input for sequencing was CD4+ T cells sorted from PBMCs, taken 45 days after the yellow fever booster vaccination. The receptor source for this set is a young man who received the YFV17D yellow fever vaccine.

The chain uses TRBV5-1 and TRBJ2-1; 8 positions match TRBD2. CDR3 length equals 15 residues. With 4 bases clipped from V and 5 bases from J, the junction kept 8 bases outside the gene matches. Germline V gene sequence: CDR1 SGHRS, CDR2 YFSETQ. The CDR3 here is CASSRGGGTHNEQFF. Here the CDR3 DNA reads TGCGCCAGCAGCCGAGGCGGGGGGACCCACAATGAGCAGTTCTTC.

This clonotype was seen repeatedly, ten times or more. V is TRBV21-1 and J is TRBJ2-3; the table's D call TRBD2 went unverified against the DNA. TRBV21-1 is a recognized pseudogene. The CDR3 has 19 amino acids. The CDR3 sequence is CASSKERLAGGNSTDTQYF. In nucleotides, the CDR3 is TGTGCCAGCAGCAAAGAAAGACTAGCGGGGGGGAATAGCACAGATACGCAGTATTTT.

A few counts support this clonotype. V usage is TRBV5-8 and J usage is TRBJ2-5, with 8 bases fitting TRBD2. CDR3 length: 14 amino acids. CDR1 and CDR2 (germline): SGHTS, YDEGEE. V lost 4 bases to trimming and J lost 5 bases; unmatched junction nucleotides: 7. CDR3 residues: CASSGGTSWETQYF. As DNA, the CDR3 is TGTGCCAGCAGCGGGGGGACTAGTTGGGAGACCCAGTACTTC.

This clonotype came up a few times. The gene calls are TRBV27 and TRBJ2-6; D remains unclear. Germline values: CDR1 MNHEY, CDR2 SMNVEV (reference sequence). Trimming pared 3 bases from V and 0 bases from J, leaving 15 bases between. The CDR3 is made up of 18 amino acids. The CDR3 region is CASSFGRKLYSGANVLTF. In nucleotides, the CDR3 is TGTGCCAGCAGTTTCGGACGGAAACTGTACTCTGGGGCCAACGTCCTGACTTTC.

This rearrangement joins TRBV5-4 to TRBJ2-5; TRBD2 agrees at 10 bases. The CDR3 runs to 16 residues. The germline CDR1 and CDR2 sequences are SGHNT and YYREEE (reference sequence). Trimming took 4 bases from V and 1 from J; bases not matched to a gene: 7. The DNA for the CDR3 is TGTGCCAGCAGCCAAGAGCCTAGCGGGAGCCAAGAGACCCAGTACTTC. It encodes CASSQEPSGSQETQYF.

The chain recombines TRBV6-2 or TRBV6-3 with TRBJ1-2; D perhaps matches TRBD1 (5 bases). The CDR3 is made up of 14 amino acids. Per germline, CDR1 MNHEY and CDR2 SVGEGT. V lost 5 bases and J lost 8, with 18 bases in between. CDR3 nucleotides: TGTGCCAGCAGTACCCGAGACGGGGGAAACGGCTACACCTTC. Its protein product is CASSTRDGGNGYTF.

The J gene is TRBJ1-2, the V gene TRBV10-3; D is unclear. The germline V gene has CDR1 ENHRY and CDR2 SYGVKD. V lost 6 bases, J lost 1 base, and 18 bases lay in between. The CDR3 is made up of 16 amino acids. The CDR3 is CAIRPSGIRDNYGYTF. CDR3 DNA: TGTGCCATCAGACCTTCTGGCATCCGGGATAACTATGGCTACACCTTC.

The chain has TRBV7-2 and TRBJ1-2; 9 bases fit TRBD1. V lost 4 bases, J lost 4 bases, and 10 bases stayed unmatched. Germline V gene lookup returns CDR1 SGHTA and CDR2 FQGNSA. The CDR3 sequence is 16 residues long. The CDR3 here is CASSSTGTGFLYGYTF. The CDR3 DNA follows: TGTGCCAGCAGCTCAACCGGGACAGGGTTTCTCTATGGCTACACCTTC.

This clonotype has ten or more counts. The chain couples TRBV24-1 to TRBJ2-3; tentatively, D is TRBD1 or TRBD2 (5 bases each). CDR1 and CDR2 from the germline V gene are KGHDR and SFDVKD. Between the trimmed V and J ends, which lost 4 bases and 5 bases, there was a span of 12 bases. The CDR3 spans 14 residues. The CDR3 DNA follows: TGTGCCACCAGTGAAGGGGCAGCGGAAGATACGCAGTATTTT. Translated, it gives CATSEGAAEDTQYF.

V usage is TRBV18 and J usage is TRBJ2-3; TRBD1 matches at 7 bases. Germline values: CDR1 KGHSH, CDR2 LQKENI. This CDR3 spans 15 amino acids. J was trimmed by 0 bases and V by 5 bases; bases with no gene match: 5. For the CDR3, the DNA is TGTGCCAGCTCATCGCCGGGACAGAGCACAGATACGCAGTATTTT. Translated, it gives CASSSPGQSTDTQYF.

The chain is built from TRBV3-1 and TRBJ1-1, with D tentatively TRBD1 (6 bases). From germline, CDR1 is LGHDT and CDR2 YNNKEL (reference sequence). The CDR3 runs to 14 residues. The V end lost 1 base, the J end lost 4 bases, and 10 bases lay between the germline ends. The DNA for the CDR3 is TGTGCCAGCAGCCAAGGGTTCAGGGGCACTGAAGCTTTCTTT. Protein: CASSQGFRGTEAFF.

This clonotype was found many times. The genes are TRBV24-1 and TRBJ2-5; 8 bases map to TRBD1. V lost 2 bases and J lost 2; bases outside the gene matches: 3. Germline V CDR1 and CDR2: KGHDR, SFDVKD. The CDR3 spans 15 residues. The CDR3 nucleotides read TGTGCCACCAGTGATTCCCGGACAGGGCAAGAGACCCAGTACTTC. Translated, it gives CATSDSRTGQETQYF.

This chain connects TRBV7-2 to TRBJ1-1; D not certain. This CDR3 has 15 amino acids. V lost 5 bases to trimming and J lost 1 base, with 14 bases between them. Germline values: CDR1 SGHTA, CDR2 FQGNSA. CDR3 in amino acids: CASSKGRTGNTEAFF. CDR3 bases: TGTGCCAGCAGCAAAGGGCGGACGGGGAACACTGAAGCTTTCTTT.

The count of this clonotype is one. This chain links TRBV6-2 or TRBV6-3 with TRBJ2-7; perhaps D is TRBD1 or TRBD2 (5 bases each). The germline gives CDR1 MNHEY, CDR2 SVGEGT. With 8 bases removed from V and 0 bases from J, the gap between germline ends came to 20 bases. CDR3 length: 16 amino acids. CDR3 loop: CASAFTGQTSSYEQYF. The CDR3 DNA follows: TGTGCCAGCGCCTTTACAGGACAAACTAGCTCCTACGAGCAGTACTTC.

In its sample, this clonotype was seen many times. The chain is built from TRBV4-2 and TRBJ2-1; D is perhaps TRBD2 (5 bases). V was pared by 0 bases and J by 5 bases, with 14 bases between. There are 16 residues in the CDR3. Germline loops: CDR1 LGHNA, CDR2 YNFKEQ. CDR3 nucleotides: TGTGCCAGCAGCCAAGATCCCCAGCGGAGCCACAATGAGCAGTTCTTC. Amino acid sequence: CASSQDPQRSHNEQFF.

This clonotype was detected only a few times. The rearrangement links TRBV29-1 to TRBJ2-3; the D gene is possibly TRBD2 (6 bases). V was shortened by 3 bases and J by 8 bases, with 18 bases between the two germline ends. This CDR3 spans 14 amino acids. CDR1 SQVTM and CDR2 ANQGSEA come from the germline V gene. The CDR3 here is CSVDGGALSSTQYF. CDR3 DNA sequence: TGCAGCGTTGATGGCGGGGCGCTCTCCAGTACGCAGTATTTT.

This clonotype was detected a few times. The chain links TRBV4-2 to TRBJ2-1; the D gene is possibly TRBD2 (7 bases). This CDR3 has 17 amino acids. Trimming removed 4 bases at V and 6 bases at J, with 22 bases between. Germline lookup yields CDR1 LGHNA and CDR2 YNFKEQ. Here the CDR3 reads CASSPVVGGGMGNEQFF. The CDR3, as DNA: TGTGCCAGCAGCCCGGTCGTAGGGGGGGGAATGGGCAATGAGCAGTTCTTC.